The 18 T cell receptor beta chains below come from one sample, sequenced in a study of T cells after yellow fever vaccination. A single record per CDR3 protein comes from TCRdb applying MiXCR to the 5' RACE reads. The data show 300,000 or so distinct CDR3 sequences, roughly 7% seen once. The sequenced sample was PBMCs, obtained approximately 40 days after the first yellow fever vaccination. The receptors come from a man between 18 and 29 years old who received the YFV17D yellow fever vaccine.

This clonotype was counted only a few times. The V gene is TRBV5-6, the J gene TRBJ2-1; TRBD1 agrees at 8 bases. Germline values: CDR1 SGHDT, CDR2 YYEEEE. V shed 5 bases, J shed 4 bases, and the junction held 8 bases outside the gene matches. The CDR3 is 15 amino acids. The CDR3 sequence: CASRRTGQGYNEQFF. Here the CDR3 DNA reads TGTGCCAGCAGACGGACAGGGCAGGGATACAATGAGCAGTTCTTC.

This clonotype turned up a few times. V and J are TRBV5-1 and TRBJ2-3; D is undetermined. Trimming took 0 bases from V and 2 from J, leaving 13 bases between them. In germline, CDR1 is SGHRS, CDR2 YFSETQ. The CDR3 spans 16 residues. The CDR3 coding sequence is TGCGCCAGCAGCTTGGGTCCGAGAACCCCCACAGATACGCAGTATTTT. Translated, it gives CASSLGPRTPTDTQYF.

The chain links TRBV23-1 to TRBJ2-1, with 10 bases aligning to TRBD2. TRBV23-1 is designated an ORF whose function remains uncertain. CDR3 length equals 18 residues. The J segment lost 0 bases and the V segment lost 3 bases, leaving 8 bases of the junction unmatched. CDR3 loop: CASSQASGRLSSYNEQFF. The DNA of the CDR3 is TGCGCCAGCAGTCAGGCTAGCGGGAGACTGAGCTCCTACAATGAGCAGTTCTTC.

The rearrangement joins TRBV4-3 to TRBJ2-1; 14 bases line up with TRBD2. CDR3 length: 19 amino acids. CDR1 and CDR2 from the germline V gene are LGHNA and YSLEER. V dropped 1 base and J dropped 4; count of bases not matched to a gene: 9. For the CDR3, the DNA is TGCGCCAGCAGCCAAGGACTAGCGGGGGGGCTCGGGACGTACAATGAGCAGTTCTTC. Encoded protein: CASSQGLAGGLGTYNEQFF.

The CDR3 spells CASSIGAVKNTGELFF. CDR3 DNA: TGTGCCAGCAGCATCGGGGCAGTTAAGAACACCGGGGAGCTGTTTTTT. The rearrangement links TRBV7-2 to TRBJ2-2, with D tentatively TRBD1 or TRBD2 (5 bases each). The germline V and J ends were trimmed by 5 bases and 1 base, with 14 bases remaining between them. CDR1 is SGHTA and CDR2 is FQGNSA in the germline V gene. CDR3 size: 16 residues. Complete variable domain (other parts from reference TRBV7-2 and TRBJ2-2): GAGVSQSPSNKVTEKGKDVELRCDPISGHTALYWYRQSLGQGLEFLIYFQGNSAPDKSGLPSDRFSAERTGGSVSTLTIQRTQQEDSAVYLCASSIGAVKNTGELFFGEGSRLTVL.

This clonotype has more than one count but fewer than ten. The V call is TRBV7-3, the J call TRBJ2-2; D is ambiguous. Between the trimmed V and J ends, which lost 3 bases and 0 bases, there was a span of 8 bases. CDR3 length: 15 residues. CDR1 is SGHTA and CDR2 is FQGTGA in the germline V gene. The CDR3 DNA reads TGTGCCAGCAGCTTTGGTAATACGAACACCGGGGAGCTGTTTTTT. The encoded protein is CASSFGNTNTGELFF.

Only a few counts were recorded for this clonotype. The V and J genes are TRBV13 and TRBJ2-2; tentative D call: TRBD2 (6 bases). This CDR3 is 15 amino acids long. Germline CDR1 is PRHDT and CDR2 is FYEKMQ (reference sequence). Trimming removed 2 bases at V and 1 base at J, with 8 bases between. The DNA of the CDR3 is TGTGCCAGCAGCTTAACGCGGGGGAACACCGGGGAGCTGTTTTTT. Protein product: CASSLTRGNTGELFF.

The V gene is TRBV18, the J gene TRBJ1-1; D is perhaps TRBD1 (6 bases). This CDR3 has 16 residues. Per the germline V gene, CDR1 is KGHSH and CDR2 is LQKENI. V was shortened by 1 base and J by 1 base, with 13 bases between the two germline ends. This CDR3 reads CASSPRHGQKNTEAFF. The DNA for the CDR3 is TGTGCCAGCTCACCACGACACGGACAGAAGAACACTGAAGCTTTCTTT.

V gene TRBV15 combines with J gene TRBJ2-1; no definite D call. Trimming shortened V by 1 base and J by 10 bases, and 8 bases separated the two germline ends. The CDR3 totals 12 residues. Germline assignment: CDR1 LNHNV and CDR2 YYDKDF (reference sequence). This CDR3 is CATSRGAPEQFF. CDR3 nucleotide sequence: TGTGCCACCAGCAGAGGGGCCCCGGAGCAGTTCTTC.

This clonotype was detected only a few times. This chain uses TRBV9 with TRBJ2-2; D gene ambiguous. This CDR3 comprises 14 residues. V lost 4 bases and J lost 6, with 13 bases in between. The germline V gene has CDR1 SGDLS and CDR2 YYNGEE. In DNA, the CDR3 is TGTGCCAGCAGCCCCGGAAGCTCGGCCGGGGAGCTGTTTTTT. Translated: CASSPGSSAGELFF. Together with reference TRBV9 and TRBJ2-2, the CDR3 gives the full variable domain: DSGVTQTPKHLITATGQRVTLRCSPRSGDLSVYWYQQSLDQGLQFLIQYYNGEERAKGNILERFSAQQFPDLHSELNLSSLELGDSALYFCASSPGSSAGELFFGEGSRLTVL.

This chain links TRBV12-3 or TRBV12-4 with TRBJ1-5; D is ambiguous. The CDR3 extends over 13 amino acids. The V gene lost 3 bases and the J gene lost 7 bases, with 10 bases spanning the gap. The CDR3 here is CASSFGVGQPQHF. DNA of the CDR3: TGTGCCAGCAGTTTTGGGGTCGGGCAGCCCCAGCATTTT.

The J gene is TRBJ2-3, the V gene TRBV20-1; 9 bases are a match to TRBD2. Trimming took 0 bases from V and 7 from J; bases not matched to a gene: 14. The CDR3 consists of 17 residues. Per germline, CDR1 DFQATT and CDR2 SNEGSKA (reference sequence). CDR3 nucleotides: TGCAGTGCTAGAGATCTCCACAGAGCGGGGGGCCCACATACGCAGTATTTT. Translation gives CSARDLHRAGGPHTQYF.

The chain combines TRBV7-2 with TRBJ2-7, with a possible D match to TRBD2 (6 bases). This CDR3 region has 14 residues. Trimming left V 3 bases short and J 4 bases short, with 13 bases between. CDR1 and CDR2 from the germline V gene are SGHTA and FQGNSA. DNA for the CDR3: TGTGCCAGCAGCTTGGGGACGCGGGGTTACGAGCAGTACTTC. The encoded protein is CASSLGTRGYEQYF.

This clonotype came up a few times. V is TRBV6-1 and J is TRBJ1-3, with D tentatively TRBD1 (6 bases). CDR3 length equals 14 residues. V was cut by 7 bases and J by 2 bases, with 12 bases left in between. The germline V gene has CDR1 MNHNS and CDR2 SASEGT. The CDR3 nucleotides read TGTGCCAGCATCCCCGGGACAACTGGAAACACCATATATTTT. Amino acids: CASIPGTTGNTIYF.

J is TRBJ2-6 and V is TRBV20-1; D may match TRBD1 or TRBD2 (5 bases each). The CDR3 loop spans 17 amino acids. Trimming removed 1 base from V and 0 bases from J, with 13 bases in between. The germline V gene encodes CDR1 DFQATT and CDR2 SNEGSKA (reference sequence). The CDR3 here is CSARVGRASSGANVLTF. For the CDR3, the DNA is TGCAGTGCTAGAGTGGGGCGGGCCAGCTCTGGGGCCAACGTCCTGACTTTC.

There are many counts of this clonotype. This chain connects TRBV20-1 to TRBJ1-5; D remains ambiguous. CDR1 is DFQATT, CDR2 SNEGSKA, per germline (reference sequence). This CDR3 is 14 amino acids long. Trimming shortened V by 4 bases and J by 6 bases, and 16 bases separated the two germline ends. This CDR3 is CSATPEPVGQPQHF. CDR3 DNA sequence: TGCAGTGCTACGCCAGAACCAGTTGGTCAGCCCCAGCATTTT.

This chain connects TRBV7-8 to TRBJ1-5, with D uncertain. The CDR3 covers 16 residues. Germline-derived CDR1 and CDR2 are SGHVS and FQNEAQ. Trimming removed 5 bases from V and 0 bases from J, with 14 bases in between. The CDR3 DNA reads as TGTGCCAGCAGCCCCTCCCCCGGCCATAGCAATCAGCCCCAGCATTTT. It yields the protein CASSPSPGHSNQPQHF.

This clonotype was seen repeatedly, ten times or more. The rearrangement links TRBV15 to TRBJ2-1; D is unresolved. The CDR3 is 12 amino acids. V was cut by 0 bases and J by 7 bases, with 4 bases left in between. Germline V CDR1 and CDR2: LNHNV, YYDKDF (reference sequence). CDR3 sequence reads: CATSRDLNEQFF. In DNA, the CDR3 is TGTGCCACCAGCAGAGACCTGAATGAGCAGTTCTTC.